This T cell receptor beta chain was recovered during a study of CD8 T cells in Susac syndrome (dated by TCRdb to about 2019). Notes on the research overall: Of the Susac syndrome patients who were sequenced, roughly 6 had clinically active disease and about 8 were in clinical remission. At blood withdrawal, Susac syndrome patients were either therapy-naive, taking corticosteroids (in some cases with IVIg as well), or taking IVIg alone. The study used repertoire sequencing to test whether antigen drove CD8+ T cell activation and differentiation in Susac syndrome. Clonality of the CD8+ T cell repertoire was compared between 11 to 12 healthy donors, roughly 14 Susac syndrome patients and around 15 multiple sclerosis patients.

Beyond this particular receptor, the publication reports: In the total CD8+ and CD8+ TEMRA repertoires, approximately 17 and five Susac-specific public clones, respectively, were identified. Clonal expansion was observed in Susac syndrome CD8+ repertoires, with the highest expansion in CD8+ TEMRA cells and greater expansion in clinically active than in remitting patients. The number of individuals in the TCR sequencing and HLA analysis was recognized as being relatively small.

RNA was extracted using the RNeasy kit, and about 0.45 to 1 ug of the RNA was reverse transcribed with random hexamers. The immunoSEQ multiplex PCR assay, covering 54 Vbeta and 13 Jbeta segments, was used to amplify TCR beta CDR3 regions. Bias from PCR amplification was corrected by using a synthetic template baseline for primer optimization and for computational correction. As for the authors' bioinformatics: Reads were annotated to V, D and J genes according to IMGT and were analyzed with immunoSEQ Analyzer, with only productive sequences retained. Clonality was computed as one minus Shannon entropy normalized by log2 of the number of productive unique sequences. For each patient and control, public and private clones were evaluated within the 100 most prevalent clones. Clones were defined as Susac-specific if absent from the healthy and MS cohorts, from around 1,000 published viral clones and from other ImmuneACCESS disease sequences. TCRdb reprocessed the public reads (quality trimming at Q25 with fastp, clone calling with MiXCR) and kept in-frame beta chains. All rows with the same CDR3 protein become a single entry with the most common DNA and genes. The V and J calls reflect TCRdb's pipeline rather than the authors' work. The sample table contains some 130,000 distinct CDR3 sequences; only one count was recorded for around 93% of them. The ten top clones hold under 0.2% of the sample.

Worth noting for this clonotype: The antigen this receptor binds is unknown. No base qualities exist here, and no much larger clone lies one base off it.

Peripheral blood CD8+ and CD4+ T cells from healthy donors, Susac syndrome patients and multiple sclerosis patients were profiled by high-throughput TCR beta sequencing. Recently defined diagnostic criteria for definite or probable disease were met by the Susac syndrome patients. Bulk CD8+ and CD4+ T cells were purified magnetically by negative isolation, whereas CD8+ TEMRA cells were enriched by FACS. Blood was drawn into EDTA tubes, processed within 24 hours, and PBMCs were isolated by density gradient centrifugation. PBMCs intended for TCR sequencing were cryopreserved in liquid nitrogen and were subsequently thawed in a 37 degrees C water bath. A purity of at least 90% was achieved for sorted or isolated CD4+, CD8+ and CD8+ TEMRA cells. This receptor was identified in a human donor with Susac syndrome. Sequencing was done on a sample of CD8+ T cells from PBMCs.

This receptor carries the CDR3 CAITQDSRGTEAFF. The DNA sequence follows: TGTGCCATCACCCAGGACAGCCGAGGGACTGAAGCTTTCTTT. The V and J genes are TRBV10-3 and TRBJ1-1; tentative D gene TRBD1, with 6 bases matching. The CDR3 runs 14 amino acids, cysteine and phenylalanine included. Only the CDR3 DNA stays, 42 bases, in frame from base 1. For CDR1 and CDR2, the germline V gene lists ENHRY and SYGVKD. V is cut by 7 bases and J by 5 bases, and the space between the germline ends is 17 bases.